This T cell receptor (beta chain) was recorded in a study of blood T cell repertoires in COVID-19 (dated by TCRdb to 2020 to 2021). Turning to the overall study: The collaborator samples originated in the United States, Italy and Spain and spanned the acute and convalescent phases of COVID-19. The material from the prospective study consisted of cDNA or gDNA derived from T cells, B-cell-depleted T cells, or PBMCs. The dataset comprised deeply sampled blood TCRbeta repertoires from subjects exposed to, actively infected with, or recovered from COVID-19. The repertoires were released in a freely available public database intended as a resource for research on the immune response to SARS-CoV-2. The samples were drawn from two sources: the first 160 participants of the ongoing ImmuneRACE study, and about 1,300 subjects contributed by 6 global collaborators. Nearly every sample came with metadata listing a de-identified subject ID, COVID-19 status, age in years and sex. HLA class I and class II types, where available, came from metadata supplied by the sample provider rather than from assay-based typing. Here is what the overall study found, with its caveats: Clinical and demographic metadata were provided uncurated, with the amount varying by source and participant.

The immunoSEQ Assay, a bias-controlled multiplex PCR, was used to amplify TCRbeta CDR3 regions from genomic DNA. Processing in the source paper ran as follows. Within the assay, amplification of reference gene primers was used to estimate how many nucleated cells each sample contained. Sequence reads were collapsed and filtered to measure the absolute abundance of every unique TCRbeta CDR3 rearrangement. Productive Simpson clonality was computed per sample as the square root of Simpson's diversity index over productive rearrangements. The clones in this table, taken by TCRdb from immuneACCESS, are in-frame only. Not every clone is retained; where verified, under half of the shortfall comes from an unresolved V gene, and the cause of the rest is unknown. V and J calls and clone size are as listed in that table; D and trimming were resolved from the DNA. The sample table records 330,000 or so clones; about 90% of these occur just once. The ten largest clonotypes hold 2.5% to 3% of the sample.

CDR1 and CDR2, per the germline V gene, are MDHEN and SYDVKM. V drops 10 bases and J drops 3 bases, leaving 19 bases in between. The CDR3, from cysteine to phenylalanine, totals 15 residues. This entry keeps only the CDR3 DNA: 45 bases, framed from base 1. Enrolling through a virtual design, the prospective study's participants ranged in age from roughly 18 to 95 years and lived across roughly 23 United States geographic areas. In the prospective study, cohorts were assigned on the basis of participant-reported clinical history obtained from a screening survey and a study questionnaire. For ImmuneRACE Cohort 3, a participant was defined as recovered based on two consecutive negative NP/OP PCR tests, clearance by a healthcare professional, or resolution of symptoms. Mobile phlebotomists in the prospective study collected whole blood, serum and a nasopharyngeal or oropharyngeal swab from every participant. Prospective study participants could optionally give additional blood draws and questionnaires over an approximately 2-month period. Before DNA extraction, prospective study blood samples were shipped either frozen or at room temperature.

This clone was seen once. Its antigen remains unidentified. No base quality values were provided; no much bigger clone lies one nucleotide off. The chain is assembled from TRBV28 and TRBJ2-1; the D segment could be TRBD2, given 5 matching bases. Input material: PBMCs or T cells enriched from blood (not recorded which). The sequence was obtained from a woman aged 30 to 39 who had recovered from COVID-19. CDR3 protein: CATQEMHGDYNEQFF. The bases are TGTGCCACCCAGGAAATGCACGGGGACTACAATGAGCAGTTCTTC.